This TCR beta chain derives from a study of control samples from healthy donors and cancer patients. The germline V gene has CDR1 SGHRS and CDR2 YFSETQ. This CDR3 region has 13 residues. With V trimmed by 6 bases and J by 3 bases, 4 bases remained unmatched. Some clones are missing from TCRdb's copy, which holds only in-frame ones; the method was immunoSEQ multiplex PCR. The table lists approximately 9,100 clones, 91% of them singletons. The rearrangement joins TRBV5-1 to TRBJ2-7; 9 bases map to TRBD1. This sequence was found in a man in his fifties or sixties with colorectal cancer. Sequenced: PBMCs. CDR3 residues: CASTQTGGYEQYF. Written as DNA, the CDR3 is TGCGCCAGCACCCAGACAGGGGGCTACGAGCAGTACTTC.